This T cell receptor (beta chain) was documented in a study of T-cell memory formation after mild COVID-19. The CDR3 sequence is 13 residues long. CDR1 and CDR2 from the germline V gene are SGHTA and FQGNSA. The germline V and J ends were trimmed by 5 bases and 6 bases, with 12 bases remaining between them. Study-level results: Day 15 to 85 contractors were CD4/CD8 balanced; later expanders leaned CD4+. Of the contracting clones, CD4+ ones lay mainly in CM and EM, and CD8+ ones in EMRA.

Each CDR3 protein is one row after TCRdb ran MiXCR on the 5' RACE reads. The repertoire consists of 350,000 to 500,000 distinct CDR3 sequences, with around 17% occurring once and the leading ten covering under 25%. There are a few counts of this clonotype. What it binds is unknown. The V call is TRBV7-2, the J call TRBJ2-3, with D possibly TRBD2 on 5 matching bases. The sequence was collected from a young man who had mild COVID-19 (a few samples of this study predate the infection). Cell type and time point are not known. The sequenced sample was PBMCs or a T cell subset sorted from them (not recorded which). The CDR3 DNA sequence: TGTGCCAGCAGCCTAAGAGGGTGGGATACGCAGTATTTT. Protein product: CASSLRGWDTQYF.